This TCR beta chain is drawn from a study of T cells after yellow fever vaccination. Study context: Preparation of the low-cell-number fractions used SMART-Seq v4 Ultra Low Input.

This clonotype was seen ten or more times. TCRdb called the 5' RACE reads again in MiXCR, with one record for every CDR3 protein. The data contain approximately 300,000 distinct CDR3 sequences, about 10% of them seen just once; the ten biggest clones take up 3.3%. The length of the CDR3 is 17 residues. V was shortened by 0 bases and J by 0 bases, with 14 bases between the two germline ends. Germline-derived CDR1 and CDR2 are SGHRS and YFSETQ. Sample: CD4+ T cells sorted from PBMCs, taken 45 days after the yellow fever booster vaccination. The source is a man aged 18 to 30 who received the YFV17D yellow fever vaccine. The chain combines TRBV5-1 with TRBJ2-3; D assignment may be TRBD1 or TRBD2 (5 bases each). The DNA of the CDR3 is TGCGCCAGCAGCTTGGTAGTTACGGGGCTAAGCACAGATACGCAGTATTTT. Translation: CASSLVVTGLSTDTQYF.